A single sample is the source of the 2 T cell receptor beta chains below, sequenced in a study of blood T cell repertoires in COVID-19. The table came from immunoSEQ multiplex PCR; TCRdb's copy has only in-frame clones and leaves some out. Here the sample spans about 200,000 clones, around 87% being singletons. The source material was peripheral blood. These receptors all stem from a man aged 60 to 75 with acute or convalescent COVID-19.

This clone appeared a single time. This chain uses TRBV28 with TRBJ2-3; the D gene is possibly TRBD2 (5 bases). This CDR3 spans 12 amino acids. The germline V gene encodes CDR1 MDHEN and CDR2 SYDVKM. V lost 6 bases and J 1 base, leaving 5 bases between the germline ends. DNA of the CDR3: TGTGCCAGCAGGAGGGGCACAGATACGCAGTATTTT. Its translation: CASRRGTDTQYF.

The CDR3 here is CASSPARTGNTGELFF. In DNA form, the CDR3 reads TGTGCCAGCAGCCCCGCCAGGACAGGGAACACCGGGGAGCTGTTTTTT. This sequence joins TRBV7-7 and TRBJ2-2; 7 positions match TRBD1. Germline V CDR1 and CDR2: SSHAT, FNYEAQ (reference sequence). After removal of 5 bases from V and 1 base from J, the junction contained 7 bases not matched to a gene. The CDR3 length is 16 residues.